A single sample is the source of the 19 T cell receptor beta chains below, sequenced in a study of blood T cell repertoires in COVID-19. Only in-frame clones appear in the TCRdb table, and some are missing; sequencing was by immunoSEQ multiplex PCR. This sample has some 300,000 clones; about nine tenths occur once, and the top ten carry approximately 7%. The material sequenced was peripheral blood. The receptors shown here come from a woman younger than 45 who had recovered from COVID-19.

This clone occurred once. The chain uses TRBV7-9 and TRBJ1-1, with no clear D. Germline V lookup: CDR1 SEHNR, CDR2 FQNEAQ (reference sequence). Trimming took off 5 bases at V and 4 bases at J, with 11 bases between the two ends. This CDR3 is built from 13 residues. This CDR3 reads CASSSEFGTEAFF. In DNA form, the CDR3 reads TGTGCCAGCAGCAGTGAGTTCGGCACTGAAGCTTTCTTT.

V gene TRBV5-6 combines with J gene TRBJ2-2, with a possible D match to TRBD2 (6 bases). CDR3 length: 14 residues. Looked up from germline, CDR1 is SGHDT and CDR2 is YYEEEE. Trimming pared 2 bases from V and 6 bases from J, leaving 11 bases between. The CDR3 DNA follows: TGTGCCAGCAGCTTTAGGAGGGTATCCGGGGAGCTGTTTTTT. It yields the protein CASSFRRVSGELFF.

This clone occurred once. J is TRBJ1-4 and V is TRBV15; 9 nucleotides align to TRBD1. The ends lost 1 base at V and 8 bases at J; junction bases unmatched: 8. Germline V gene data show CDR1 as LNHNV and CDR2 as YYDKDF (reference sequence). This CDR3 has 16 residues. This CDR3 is CATSRVAGTGWEKLFF. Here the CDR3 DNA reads TGTGCCACCAGCAGAGTTGCCGGGACAGGGTGGGAAAAACTGTTTTTT. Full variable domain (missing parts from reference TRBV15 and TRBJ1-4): DAMVIQNPRYQVTQFGKPVTLSCSQTLNHNVMYWYQQKSSQAPKLLFHYYDKDFNNEADTPDNFQSRRPNTSFCFLDIRSPGLGDTAMYLCATSRVAGTGWEKLFFGSGTQLSVL.

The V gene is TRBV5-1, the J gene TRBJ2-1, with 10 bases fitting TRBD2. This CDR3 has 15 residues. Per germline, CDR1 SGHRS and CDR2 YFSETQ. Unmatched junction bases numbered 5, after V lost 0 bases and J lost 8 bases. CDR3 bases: TGCGCCAGCAGCTTGGTAACTAGCGGGAACGATGAGCAGTTCTTC. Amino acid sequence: CASSLVTSGNDEQFF.

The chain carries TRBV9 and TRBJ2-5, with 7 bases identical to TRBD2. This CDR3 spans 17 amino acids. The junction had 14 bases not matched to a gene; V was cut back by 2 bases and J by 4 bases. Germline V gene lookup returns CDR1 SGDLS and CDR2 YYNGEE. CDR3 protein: CASSVSIASGEGETQYF. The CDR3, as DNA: TGTGCCAGCAGCGTCTCAATCGCCAGCGGGGAGGGAGAGACCCAGTACTTC.

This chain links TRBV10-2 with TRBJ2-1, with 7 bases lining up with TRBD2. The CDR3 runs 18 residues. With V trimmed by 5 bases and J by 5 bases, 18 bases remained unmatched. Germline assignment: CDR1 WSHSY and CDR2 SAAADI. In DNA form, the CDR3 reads TGCGCCAGCAGTCCATGGATCCCTGACGGGGGGAGGAACAATGAGCAGTTCTTC. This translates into CASSPWIPDGGRNNEQFF.

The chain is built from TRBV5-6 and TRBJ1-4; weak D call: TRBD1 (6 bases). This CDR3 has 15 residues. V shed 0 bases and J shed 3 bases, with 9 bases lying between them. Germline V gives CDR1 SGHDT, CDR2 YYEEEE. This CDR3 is CASSLEGDANEKLFF. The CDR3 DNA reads TGTGCCAGCAGCTTGGAGGGGGACGCTAATGAAAAACTGTTTTTT.

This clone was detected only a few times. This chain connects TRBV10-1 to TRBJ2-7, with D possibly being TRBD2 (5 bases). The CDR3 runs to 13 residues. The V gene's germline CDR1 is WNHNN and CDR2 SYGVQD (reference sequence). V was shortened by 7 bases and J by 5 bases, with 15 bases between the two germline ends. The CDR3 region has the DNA TGCGCCAGCATTCAGGTGCTGGAGGACGAGCAGTACTTC. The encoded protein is CASIQVLEDEQYF.

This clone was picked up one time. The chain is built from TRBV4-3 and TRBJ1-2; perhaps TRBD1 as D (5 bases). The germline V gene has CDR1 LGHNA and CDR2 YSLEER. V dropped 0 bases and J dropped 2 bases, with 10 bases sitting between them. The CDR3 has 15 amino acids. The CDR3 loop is CASSQEGALNYGYTF. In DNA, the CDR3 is TGCGCCAGCAGCCAAGAAGGGGCCCTAAACTATGGCTACACCTTC.

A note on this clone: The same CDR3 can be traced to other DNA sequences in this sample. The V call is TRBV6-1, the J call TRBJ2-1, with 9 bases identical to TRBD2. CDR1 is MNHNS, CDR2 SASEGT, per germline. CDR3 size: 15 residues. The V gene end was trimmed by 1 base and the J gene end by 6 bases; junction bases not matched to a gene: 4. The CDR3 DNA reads TGTGCCAGCAGTGAAGGGACTAGCGAGGGCAATGAGCAGTTCTTC. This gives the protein CASSEGTSEGNEQFF.

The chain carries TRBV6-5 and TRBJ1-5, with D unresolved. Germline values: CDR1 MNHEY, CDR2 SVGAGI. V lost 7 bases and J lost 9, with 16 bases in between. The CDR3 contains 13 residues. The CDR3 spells CASTPPGGWPQHF. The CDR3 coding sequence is TGTGCCAGCACTCCCCCAGGAGGGTGGCCCCAGCATTTT.

The CDR3 DNA follows: TGTGCCACCAGTGAGGGACAGGGCCAGCCCCAGCATTTT. This encodes CATSEGQGQPQHF. The genes are TRBV24-1 and TRBJ1-5; 9 bases line up with TRBD1. The CDR3 is 13 amino acids. In germline, CDR1 is KGHDR, CDR2 SFDVKD. V gave up 4 bases and J gave up 7 bases; unmatched junction bases: 1.

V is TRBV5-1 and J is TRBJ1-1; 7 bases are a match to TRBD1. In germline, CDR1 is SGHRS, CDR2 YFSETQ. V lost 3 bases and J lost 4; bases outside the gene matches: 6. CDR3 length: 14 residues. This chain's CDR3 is CASSSPTGPTEAFF. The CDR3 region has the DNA TGCGCCAGCAGCTCCCCGACAGGGCCCACTGAAGCTTTCTTT.

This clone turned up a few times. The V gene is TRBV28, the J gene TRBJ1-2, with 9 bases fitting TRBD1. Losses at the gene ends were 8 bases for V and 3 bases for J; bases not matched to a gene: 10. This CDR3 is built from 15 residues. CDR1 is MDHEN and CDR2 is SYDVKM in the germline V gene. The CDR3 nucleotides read TGTGCCAGCGGCCGGACAGGGGTTTATGACTATGGCTACACCTTC. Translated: CASGRTGVYDYGYTF.

The CDR3 is CASSFLTSGETQYF. CDR3 DNA: TGTGCCAGCAGCTTTCTGACTAGCGGAGAGACCCAGTACTTC. The gene calls are TRBV7-2 and TRBJ2-5, with 9 positions matching TRBD2. The germline V gene has CDR1 SGHTA and CDR2 FQGNSA. Germline trimming cut 3 bases from V and 4 bases from J; bases unmatched to any gene: 3. The CDR3 is 14 residues long.

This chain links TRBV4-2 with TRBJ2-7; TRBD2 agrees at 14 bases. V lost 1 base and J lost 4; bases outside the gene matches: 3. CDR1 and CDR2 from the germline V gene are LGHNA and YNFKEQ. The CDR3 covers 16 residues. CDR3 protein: CASSQGLAGGPYEQYF. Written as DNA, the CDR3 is TGTGCCAGCAGCCAAGGACTAGCGGGGGGGCCGTACGAGCAGTACTTC.

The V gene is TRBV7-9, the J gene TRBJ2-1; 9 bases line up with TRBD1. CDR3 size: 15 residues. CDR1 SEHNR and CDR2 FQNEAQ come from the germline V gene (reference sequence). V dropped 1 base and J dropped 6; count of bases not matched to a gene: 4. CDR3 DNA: TGTGCCAGCAGCTTAGGGGACAGGGTTACCAATGAGCAGTTCTTC. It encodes CASSLGDRVTNEQFF.

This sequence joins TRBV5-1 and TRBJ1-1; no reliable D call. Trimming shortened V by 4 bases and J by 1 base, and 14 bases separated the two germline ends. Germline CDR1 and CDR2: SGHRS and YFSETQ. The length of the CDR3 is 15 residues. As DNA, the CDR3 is TGCGCCAGCAGCGCCGGACTTCAGGCGAACACTGAAGCTTTCTTT. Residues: CASSAGLQANTEAFF.

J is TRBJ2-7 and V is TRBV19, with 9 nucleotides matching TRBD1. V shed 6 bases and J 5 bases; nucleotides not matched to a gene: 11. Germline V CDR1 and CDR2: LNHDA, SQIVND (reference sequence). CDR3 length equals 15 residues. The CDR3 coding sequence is TGTGCCAGTAGGGCCCCGGGACAGGGTTCCGACGAGCAGTACTTC. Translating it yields CASRAPGQGSDEQYF.